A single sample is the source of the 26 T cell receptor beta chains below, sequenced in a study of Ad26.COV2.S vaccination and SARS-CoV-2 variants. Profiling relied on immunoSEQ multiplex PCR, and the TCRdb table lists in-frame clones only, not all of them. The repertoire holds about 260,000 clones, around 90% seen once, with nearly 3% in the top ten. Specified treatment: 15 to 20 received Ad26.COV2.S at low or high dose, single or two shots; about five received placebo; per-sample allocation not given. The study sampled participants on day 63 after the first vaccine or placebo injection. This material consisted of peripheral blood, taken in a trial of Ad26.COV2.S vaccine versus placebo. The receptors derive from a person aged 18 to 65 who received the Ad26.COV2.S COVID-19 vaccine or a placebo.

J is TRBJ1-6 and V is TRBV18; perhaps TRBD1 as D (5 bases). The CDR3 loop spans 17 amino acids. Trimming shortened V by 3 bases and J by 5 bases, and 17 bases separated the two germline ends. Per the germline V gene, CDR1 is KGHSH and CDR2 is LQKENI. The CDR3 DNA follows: TGTGCCAGCTCACCTTTGACGGGACCGGGAGATAATTCACCCCTCCACTTT. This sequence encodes CASSPLTGPGDNSPLHF.

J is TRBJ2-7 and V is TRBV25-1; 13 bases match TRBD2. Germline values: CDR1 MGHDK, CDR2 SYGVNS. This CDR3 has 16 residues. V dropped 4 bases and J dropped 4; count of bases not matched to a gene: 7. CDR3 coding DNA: TGTGCCAGCAGTGCCAAGACTAGCGGGGGGCCATACGAGCAGTACTTC. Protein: CASSAKTSGGPYEQYF.

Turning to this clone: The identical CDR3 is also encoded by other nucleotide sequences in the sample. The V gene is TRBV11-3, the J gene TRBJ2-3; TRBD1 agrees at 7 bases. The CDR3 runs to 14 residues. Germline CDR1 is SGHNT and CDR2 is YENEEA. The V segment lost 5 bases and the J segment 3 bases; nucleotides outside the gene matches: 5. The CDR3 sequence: CASSQSRGTDTQYF. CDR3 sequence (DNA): TGTGCCAGCAGCCAAAGCAGGGGGACAGATACGCAGTATTTT.

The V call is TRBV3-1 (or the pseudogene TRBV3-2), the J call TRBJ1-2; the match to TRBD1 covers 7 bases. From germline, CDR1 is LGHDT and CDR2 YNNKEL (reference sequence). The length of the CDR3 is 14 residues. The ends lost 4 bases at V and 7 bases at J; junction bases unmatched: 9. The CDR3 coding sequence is TGTGCCAGCAGCCTTCCAGCGACAGGGCCTGGCTACACCTTC. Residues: CASSLPATGPGYTF.

CDR3 residues: CASSPRDRGWEKLFF. The DNA of the CDR3 is TGTGCCAGCTCACCACGCGACAGGGGCTGGGAAAAACTGTTTTTT. The J gene is TRBJ1-4, the V gene TRBV18, with 8 bases matching TRBD1. Looked up from germline, CDR1 is KGHSH and CDR2 is LQKENI. Trimming at V came to 1 base and at J to 8 bases, leaving 6 bases not matched to a gene. CDR3 length: 15 amino acids.

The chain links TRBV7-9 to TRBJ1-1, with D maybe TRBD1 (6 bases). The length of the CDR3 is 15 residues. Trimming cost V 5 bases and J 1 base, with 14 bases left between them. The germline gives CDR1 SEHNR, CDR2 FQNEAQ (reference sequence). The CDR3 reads CASSPTGARNTEAFF. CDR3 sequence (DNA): TGTGCCAGCAGCCCAACGGGGGCCCGGAACACTGAAGCTTTCTTT.

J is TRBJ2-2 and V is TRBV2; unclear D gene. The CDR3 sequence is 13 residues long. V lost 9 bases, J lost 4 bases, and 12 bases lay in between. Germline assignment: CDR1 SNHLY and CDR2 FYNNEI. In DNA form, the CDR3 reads TGTGCCAGTCAGAGAAGATTCACCGGGGAGCTGTTTTTT. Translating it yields CASQRRFTGELFF.

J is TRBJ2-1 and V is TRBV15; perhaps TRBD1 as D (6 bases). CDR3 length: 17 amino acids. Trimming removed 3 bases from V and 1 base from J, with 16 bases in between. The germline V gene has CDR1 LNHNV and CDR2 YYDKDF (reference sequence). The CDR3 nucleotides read TGTGCCACCAGCAGGCATGGGAGACAGGATTCCTACAATGAGCAGTTCTTC. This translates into CATSRHGRQDSYNEQFF.

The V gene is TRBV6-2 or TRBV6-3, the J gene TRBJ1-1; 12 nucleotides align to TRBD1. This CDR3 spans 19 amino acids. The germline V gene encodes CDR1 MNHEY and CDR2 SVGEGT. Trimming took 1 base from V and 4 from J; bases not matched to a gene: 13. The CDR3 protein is CASSYYKPRDRGRGTEAFF. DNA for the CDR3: TGTGCCAGCAGTTACTATAAACCTCGGGACAGGGGGCGAGGCACTGAAGCTTTCTTT.

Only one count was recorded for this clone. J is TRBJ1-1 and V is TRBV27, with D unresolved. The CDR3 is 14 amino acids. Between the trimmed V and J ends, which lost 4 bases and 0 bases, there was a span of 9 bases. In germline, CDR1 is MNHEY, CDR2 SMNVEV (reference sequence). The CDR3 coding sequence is TGTGCCAGCAGTTCGGACTTATTGAACACTGAAGCTTTCTTT. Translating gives CASSSDLLNTEAFF.

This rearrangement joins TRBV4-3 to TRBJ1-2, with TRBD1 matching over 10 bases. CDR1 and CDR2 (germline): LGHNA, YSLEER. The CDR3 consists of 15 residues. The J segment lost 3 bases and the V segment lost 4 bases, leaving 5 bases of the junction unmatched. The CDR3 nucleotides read TGCGCCAGCAGCCCCAGACAGGGGGCGGACTATGGCTACACCTTC. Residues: CASSPRQGADYGYTF.

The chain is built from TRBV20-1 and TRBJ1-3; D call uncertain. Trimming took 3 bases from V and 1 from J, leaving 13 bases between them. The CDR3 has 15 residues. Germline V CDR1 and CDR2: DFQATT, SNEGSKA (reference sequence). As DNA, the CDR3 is TGCAGTGCTAGTGATAGGACTGTATCTGGAAACACCATATATTTT. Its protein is CSASDRTVSGNTIYF.

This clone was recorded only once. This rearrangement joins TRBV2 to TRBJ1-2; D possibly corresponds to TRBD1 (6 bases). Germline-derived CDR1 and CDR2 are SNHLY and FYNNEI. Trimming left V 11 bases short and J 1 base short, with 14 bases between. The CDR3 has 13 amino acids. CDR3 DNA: TGTGCCGGCGGGACACAGGTTAACTATGGCTACACCTTC. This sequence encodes CAGGTQVNYGYTF. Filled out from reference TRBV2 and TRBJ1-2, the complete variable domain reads EPEVTQTPSHQVTQMGQEVILRCVPISNHLYFYWYRQILGQKVEFLVSFYNNEISEKSEIFDDQFSVERPDGSNFTLKIRSTKLEDSAMYFCAGGTQVNYGYTFGSGTRLTVV.

CDR3 sequence (DNA): TGTGCCAGCTCACCGCTAGCCAGCCCCCGTCCCCGCAATCAGCCCCAGCATTTT. Translation gives CASSPLASPRPRNQPQHF. The chain couples TRBV18 to TRBJ1-5; D is ambiguous. The germline CDR1 and CDR2 sequences are KGHSH and LQKENI. Trimming cost V 3 bases and J 2 bases, with 20 bases left between them. This CDR3 comprises 18 residues.

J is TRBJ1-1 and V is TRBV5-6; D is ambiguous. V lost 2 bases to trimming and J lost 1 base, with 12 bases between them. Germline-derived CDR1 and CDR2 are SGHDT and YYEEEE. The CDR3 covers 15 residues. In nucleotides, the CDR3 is TGTGCCAGCAGCTTCATTGGCCGGGGGAACACTGAAGCTTTCTTT. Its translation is CASSFIGRGNTEAFF. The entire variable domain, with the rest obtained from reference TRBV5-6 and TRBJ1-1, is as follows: DAGVTQSPTHLIKTRGQQVTLRCSPKSGHDTVSWYQQALGQGPQFIFQYYEEEERQRGNFPDRFSGHQFPNYSSELNVNALLLGDSALYLCASSFIGRGNTEAFFGQGTRLTVV.

Here the CDR3 reads CASSEATGRVNEQYV. DNA for the CDR3: TGTGCCAGCAGTGAGGCCACGGGGAGGGTCAACGAGCAGTACGTC. This chain joins TRBV6-1 and TRBJ2-7; 7 bases match TRBD2. The CDR3 totals 15 residues. The V gene end was trimmed by 3 bases and the J gene end by 5 bases; junction bases not matched to a gene: 10. Germline lookup yields CDR1 MNHNS and CDR2 SASEGT.

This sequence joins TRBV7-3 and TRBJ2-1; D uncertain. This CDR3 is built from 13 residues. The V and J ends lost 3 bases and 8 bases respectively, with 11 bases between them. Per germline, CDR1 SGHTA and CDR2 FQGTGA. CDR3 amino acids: CASSFGAWDEQFF. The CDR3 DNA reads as TGTGCCAGCAGCTTCGGAGCATGGGATGAGCAGTTCTTC.

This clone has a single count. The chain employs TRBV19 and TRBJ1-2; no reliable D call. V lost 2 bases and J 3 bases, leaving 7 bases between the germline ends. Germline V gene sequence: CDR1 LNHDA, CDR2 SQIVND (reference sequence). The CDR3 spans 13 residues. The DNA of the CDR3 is TGTGCCAGTAGTATACGTGTAGACTATGGCTACACCTTC. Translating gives CASSIRVDYGYTF.

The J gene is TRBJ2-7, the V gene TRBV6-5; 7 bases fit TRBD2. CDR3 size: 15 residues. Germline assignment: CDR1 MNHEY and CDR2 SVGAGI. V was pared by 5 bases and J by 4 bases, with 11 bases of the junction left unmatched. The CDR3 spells CASSPFTGGGYEQYF. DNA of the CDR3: TGTGCCAGCAGTCCTTTTACGGGGGGAGGATACGAGCAGTACTTC.

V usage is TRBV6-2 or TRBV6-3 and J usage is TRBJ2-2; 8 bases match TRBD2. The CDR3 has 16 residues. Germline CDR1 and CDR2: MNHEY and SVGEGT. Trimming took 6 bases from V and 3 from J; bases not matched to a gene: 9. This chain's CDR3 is CASSSILADYTGELFF. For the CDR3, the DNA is TGTGCCAGCAGCTCGATACTAGCGGATTACACCGGGGAGCTGTTTTTT.

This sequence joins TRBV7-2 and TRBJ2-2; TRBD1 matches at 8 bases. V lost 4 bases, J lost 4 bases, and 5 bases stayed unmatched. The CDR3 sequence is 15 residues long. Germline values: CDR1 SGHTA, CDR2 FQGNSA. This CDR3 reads CASSSGQVGTGELFF. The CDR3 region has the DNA TGTGCCAGCAGCTCGGGACAGGTCGGCACCGGGGAGCTGTTTTTT.

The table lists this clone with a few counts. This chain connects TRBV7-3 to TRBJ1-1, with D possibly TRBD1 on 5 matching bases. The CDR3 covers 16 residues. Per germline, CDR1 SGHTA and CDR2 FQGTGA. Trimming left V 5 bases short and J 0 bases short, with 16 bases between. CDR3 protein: CASSQTGGYMNTEAFF. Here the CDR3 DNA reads TGTGCCAGCAGCCAAACGGGGGGTTACATGAACACTGAAGCTTTCTTT. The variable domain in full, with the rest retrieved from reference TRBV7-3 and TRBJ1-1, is GAGVSQTPSNKVTEKGKYVELRCDPISGHTALYWYRQSLGQGPEFLIYFQGTGAADDSGLPNDRFFAVRPEGSVSTLKIQRTERGDSAVYLCASSQTGGYMNTEAFFGQGTRLTVV.

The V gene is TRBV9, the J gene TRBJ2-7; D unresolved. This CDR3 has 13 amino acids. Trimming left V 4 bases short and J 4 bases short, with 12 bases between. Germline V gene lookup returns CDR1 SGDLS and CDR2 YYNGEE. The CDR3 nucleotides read TGTGCCAGCAGCCTTGAGGCGCAATACGAGCAGTACGTC. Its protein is CASSLEAQYEQYV.

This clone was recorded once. For the CDR3, the DNA is TGCGCCAGCAGCTTGGGAGGGGCCGAAAAACTGTTTTTT. Protein sequence: CASSLGGAEKLFF. This rearrangement joins TRBV5-1 to TRBJ1-4; tentatively, D is TRBD1 (5 bases). Germline lookup yields CDR1 SGHRS and CDR2 YFSETQ. The CDR3 covers 13 residues. Trimming took 0 bases from V and 8 from J, leaving 8 bases between them.

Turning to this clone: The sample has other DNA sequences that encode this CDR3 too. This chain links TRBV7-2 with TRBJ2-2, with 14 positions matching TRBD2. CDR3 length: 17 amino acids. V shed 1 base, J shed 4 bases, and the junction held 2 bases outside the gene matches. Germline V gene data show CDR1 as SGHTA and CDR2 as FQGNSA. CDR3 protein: CASSLVGLAGGTGELFF. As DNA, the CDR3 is TGTGCCAGCAGCTTAGTAGGACTAGCGGGGGGCACCGGGGAGCTGTTTTTT.

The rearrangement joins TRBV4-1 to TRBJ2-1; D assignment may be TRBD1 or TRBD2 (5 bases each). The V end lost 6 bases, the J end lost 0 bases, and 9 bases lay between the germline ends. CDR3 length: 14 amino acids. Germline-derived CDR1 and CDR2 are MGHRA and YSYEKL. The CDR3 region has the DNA TGCGCCAGCAGAAGGGACCTCTCCTACAATGAGCAGTTCTTC. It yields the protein CASRRDLSYNEQFF.